This T cell receptor beta chain comes out of a study of T cell clonotyping in hematopoietic cell transplantation. Whole-study findings and limits: CD4 and CD8 repertoire contributions could not be separated without sorting. Pathologically expanded recipient clonotypes increased progressively from day 30 to day 180 as diversity fell.

The V gene lost 1 base and the J gene lost 7 bases, with 16 bases spanning the gap. Germline CDR1 reads GTSNPN; CDR2 reads SVGIG (reference sequence). This CDR3 has 14 amino acids. In the case of this clone: The antigen remains undetermined.

Recipient blood drawn about 28 days pretransplant and days 30, 100, 180 after. Profiling relied on immunoSEQ multiplex PCR, and the TCRdb table lists in-frame clones only, not all of them. The table has fewer than 6,000 clones, just over 75% seen once. The sample was PBMCs, taken 100 days after allogeneic stem cell transplant. The receptor was derived from a male patient aged 45-60 years who had an allogeneic stem cell transplant from an unrelated donor, so the T cells may come from the graft donor. Some clones in this sample may be carry-over from other donors' samples. The rearrangement uses TRBV30 and TRBJ1-1; tentative D call: TRBD1 (5 bases). The CDR3 nucleotides read TGTGCCTGGAGTGATTTTGGGGGGTCGAATGAAGCTTTCTTT. This sequence encodes CAWSDFGGSNEAFF. Drawing the rest from reference TRBV30 and TRBJ1-1, the complete variable domain is SQTIHQWPATLVQPVGSPLSLECTVEGTSNPNLYWYRQAAGRGLQLLFYSVGIGQISSEVPQNLSASRPQDRQFILSSKKLLLSDSGFYLCAWSDFGGSNEAFFGQGTRLTVV.